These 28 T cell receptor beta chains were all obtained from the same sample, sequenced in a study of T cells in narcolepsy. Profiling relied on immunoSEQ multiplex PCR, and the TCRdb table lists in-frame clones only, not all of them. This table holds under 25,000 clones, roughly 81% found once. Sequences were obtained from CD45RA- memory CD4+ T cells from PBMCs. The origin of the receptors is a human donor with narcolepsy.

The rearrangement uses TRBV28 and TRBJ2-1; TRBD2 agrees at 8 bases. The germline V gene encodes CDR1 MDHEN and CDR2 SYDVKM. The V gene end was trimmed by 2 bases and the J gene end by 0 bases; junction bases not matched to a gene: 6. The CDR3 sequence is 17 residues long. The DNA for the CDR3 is TGTGCCAGCAGTTTAATAAGCGGGAGTTCCTCCTACAATGAGCAGTTCTTC. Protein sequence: CASSLISGSSSYNEQFF.

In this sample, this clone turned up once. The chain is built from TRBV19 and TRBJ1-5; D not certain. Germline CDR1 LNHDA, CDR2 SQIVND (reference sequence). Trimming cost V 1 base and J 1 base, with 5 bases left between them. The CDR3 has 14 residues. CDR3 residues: CASSIGLSNQPQHF. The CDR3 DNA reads TGTGCCAGTAGTATAGGCCTGAGCAATCAGCCCCAGCATTTT.

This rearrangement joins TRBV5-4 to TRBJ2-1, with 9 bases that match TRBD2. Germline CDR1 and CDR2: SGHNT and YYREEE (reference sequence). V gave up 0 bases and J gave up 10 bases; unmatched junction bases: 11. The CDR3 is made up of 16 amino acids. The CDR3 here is CASSLAAGGPSKEQFF. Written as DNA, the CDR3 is TGTGCCAGCAGCTTGGCGGCGGGAGGGCCATCAAAAGAGCAGTTCTTC.

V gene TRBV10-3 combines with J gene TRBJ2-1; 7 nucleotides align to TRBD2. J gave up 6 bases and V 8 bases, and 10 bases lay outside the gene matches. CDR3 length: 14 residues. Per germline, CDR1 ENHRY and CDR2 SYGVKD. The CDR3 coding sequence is TGTGCCATCCGTTCTCCTAGCGGATCCAATGAGCAGTTCTTC. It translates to CAIRSPSGSNEQFF.

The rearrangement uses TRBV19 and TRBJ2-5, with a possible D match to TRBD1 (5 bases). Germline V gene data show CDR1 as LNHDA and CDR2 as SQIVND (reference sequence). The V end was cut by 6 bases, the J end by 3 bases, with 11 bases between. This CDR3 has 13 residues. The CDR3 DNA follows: TGTGCCAGTAGCAGCAGACAGAAAGAGACCCAGTACTTC. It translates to CASSSRQKETQYF.

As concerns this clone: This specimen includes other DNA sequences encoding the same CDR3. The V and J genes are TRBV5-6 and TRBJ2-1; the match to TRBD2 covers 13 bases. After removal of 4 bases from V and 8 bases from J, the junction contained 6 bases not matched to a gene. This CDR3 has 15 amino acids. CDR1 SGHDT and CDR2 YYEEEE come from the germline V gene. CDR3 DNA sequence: TGTGCCAGCAGCCCCGGGACTAGCGGGAAGTATGAGCAGTTCTTC. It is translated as CASSPGTSGKYEQFF.

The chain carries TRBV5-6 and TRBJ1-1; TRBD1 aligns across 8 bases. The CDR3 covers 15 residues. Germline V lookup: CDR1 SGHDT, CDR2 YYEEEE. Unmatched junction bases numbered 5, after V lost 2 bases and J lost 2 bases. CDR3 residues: CASSLGTGPNTEAFF. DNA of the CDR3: TGTGCCAGCAGCTTAGGGACAGGACCCAACACTGAAGCTTTCTTT.

CDR3 DNA sequence: TGTGCCAGCAGCTTAGGATTAAGGGGGCGCTACGAGCAGTACTTC. Its protein product is CASSLGLRGRYEQYF. This chain connects TRBV7-9 to TRBJ2-5; the match to TRBD1 covers 7 bases. The DNA end lines up better with TRBJ2-7; the J call may be wrong. Germline CDR1 and CDR2: SEHNR and FQNEAQ (reference sequence). CDR3 length: 15 amino acids.

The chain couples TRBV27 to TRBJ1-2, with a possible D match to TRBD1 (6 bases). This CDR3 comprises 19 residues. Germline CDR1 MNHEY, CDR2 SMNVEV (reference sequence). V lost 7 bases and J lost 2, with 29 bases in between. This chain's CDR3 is CASTKMIGGKEILNYGYTF. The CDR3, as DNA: TGTGCCAGCACCAAGATGATCGGGGGCAAGGAAATCTTAAACTATGGCTACACCTTC.

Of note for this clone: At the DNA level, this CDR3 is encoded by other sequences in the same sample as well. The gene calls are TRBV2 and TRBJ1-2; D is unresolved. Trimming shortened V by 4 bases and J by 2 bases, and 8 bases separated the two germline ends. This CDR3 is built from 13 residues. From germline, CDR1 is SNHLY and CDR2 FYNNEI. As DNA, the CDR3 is TGTGCCAGCAGTGGTGGCTCGAACTATGGCTACACCTTC. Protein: CASSGGSNYGYTF.

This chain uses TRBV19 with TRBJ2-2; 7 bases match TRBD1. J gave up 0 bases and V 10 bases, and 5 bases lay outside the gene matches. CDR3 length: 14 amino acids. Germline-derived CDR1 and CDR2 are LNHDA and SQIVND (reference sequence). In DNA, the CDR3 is TGTGCCACAGGGACAGCCTCGAACACCGGGGAGCTGTTTTTT. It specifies CATGTASNTGELFF.

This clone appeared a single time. The CDR3 DNA reads TGTGCCAGCAGTTCGACTAGCGGGAGGGTAGGCGAGACCCAGTACTTC. This sequence encodes CASSSTSGRVGETQYF. The chain couples TRBV6-5 to TRBJ2-5; 14 positions agree with TRBD2. The CDR3 has 16 residues. Germline loops: CDR1 MNHEY, CDR2 SVGAGI. Trimming took 4 bases from V and 5 from J; bases not matched to a gene: 6.

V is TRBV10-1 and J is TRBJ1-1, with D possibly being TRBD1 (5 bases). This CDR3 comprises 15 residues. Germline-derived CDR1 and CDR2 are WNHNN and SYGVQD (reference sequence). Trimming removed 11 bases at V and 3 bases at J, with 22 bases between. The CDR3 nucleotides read TGCGCCGGGCCAGGGCGAACGCTGGGAGACACTGAAGCTTTCTTT. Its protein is CAGPGRTLGDTEAFF.

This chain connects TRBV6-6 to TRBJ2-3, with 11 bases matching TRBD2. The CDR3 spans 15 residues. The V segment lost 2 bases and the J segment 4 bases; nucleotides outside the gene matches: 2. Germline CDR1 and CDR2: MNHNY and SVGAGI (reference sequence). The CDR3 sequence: CASSYGTSGSDTQYF. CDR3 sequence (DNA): TGTGCCAGCAGTTACGGGACTAGCGGATCAGATACGCAGTATTTT.

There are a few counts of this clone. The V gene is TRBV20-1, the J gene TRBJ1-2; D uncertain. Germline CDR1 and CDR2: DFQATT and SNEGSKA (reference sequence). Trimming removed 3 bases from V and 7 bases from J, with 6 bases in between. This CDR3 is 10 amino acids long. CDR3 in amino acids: CSASNGGYTF. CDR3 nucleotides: TGCAGTGCTAGTAATGGTGGCTACACCTTC.

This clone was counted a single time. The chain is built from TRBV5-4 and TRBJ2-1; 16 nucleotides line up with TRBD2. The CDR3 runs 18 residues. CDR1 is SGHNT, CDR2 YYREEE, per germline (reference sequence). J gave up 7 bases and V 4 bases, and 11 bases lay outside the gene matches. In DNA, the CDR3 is TGTGCCAGCAGCCCGGCAGGGACTAGCGGGAGGGCGGGGAATGAGCAGTTCTTC. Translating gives CASSPAGTSGRAGNEQFF.

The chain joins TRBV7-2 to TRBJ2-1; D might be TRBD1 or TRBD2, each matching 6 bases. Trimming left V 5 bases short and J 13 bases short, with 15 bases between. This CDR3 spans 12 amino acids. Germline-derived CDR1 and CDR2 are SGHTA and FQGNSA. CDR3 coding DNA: TGTGCCAGCAGCCCCCCTAGGGGGGTTCAGTTCTTC. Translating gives CASSPPRGVQFF.

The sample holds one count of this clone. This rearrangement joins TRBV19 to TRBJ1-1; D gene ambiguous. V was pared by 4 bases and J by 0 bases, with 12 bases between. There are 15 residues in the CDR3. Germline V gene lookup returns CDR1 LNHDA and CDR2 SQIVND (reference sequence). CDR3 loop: CASSRRANLNTEAFF. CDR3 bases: TGTGCCAGTAGTAGGCGGGCAAACCTGAACACTGAAGCTTTCTTT.

The CDR3 DNA is TGTGCCAGCAGCTTAGCATTCGAGAACACTGAAGCTTTCTTT. Its translation: CASSLAFENTEAFF. The rearrangement uses TRBV11-2 and TRBJ1-1; no definite D call. V gave up 1 base and J gave up 1 base, with 7 bases separating them. The CDR3 runs to 14 residues. Germline CDR1 and CDR2: SGHAT and FQNNGV.

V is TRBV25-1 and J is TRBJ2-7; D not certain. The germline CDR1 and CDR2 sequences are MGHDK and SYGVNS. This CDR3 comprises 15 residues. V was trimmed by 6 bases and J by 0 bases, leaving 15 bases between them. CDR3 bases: TGTGCCAGCAGCCCCCCAGACTCAAGCTCCTACGAGCAGTACTTC. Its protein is CASSPPDSSSYEQYF.

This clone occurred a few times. The CDR3 reads CASSLTGGLREQFF. The DNA for the CDR3 is TGTGCCAGCAGCCTAACAGGGGGTCTAAGGGAGCAGTTCTTC. The V and J genes are TRBV7-2 and TRBJ2-1, with 8 bases aligning to TRBD1. The germline gives CDR1 SGHTA, CDR2 FQGNSA. The CDR3 totals 14 residues. Unmatched junction bases numbered 10, after V lost 5 bases and J lost 10 bases.

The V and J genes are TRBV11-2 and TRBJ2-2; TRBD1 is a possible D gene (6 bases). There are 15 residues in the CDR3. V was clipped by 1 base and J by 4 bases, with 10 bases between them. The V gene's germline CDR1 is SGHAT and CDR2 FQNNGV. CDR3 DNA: TGTGCCAGCAGCTTAGTTTTGGGGGCCACCGGGGAGCTGTTTTTT. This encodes CASSLVLGATGELFF.

The chain's CDR3 is CAISEGKSINEQFF. CDR3 sequence (DNA): TGTGCCATCAGTGAGGGAAAAAGTATCAATGAGCAGTTCTTC. V is TRBV10-3 and J is TRBJ2-1, with D uncertain. V was shortened by 2 bases and J by 6 bases, with 11 bases between the two germline ends. This CDR3 has 14 residues. Germline CDR1 is ENHRY and CDR2 is SYGVKD.

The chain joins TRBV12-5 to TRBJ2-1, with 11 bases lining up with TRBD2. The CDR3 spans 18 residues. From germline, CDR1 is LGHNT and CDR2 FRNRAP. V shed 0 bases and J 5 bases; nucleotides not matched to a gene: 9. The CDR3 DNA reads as TGTGCTAGTGGTTTGGTACTTAGCGGGAGGGTTTTAAACAATGAGCAGTTCTTC. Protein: CASGLVLSGRVLNNEQFF.

CDR3: CASSFSGGIIYF. CDR3 bases: TGTGCCAGCAGTTTTAGTGGAGGGATCATATATTTT. The chain recombines TRBV28 with TRBJ1-3, with no clear D. There are 12 residues in the CDR3. V dropped 3 bases and J dropped 12 bases, with 12 bases sitting between them. Germline CDR1 and CDR2: MDHEN and SYDVKM.

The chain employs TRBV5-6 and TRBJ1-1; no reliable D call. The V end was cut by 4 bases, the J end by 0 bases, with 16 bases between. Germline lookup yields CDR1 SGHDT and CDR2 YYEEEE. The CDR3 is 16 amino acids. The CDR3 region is CASSPLAALMNTEAFF. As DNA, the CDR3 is TGTGCCAGCAGCCCTCTGGCAGCTTTAATGAACACTGAAGCTTTCTTT.

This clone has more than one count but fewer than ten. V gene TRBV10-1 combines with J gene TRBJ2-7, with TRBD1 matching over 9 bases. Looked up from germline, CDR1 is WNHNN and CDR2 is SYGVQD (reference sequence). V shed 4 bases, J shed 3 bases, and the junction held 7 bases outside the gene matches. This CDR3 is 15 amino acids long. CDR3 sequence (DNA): TGCGCCAGCAGTGTGGGACAGGGCGGCTACTACGAGCAGTACTTC. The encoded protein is CASSVGQGGYYEQYF.

The CDR3 DNA follows: TGTGCCAGCAGCTTGGACGGTGGGCGGACTGAAGCTTTCTTT. This codes for CASSLDGGRTEAFF. This rearrangement joins TRBV7-2 to TRBJ1-1; D remains unclear. The CDR3 spans 14 residues. CDR1 is SGHTA and CDR2 is FQGNSA in the germline V gene. V was cut by 3 bases and J by 5 bases, with 13 bases left in between.